This T cell receptor (beta chain) was sequenced in a study of blood T cells in healthy people across ages. The V gene lost 6 bases and the J gene lost 7 bases, with 8 bases spanning the gap. This CDR3 comprises 11 residues. A second PCR of 7 to 11 cycles used a sample-barcoded 5' primer and a J-beta primer mix. Via MiXCR, TCRdb re-called the 5' RACE reads, giving one row per CDR3 protein. The sample lists about 1.4 million distinct CDR3 sequences, 55% to 75% occurring once. The source material was blood. The receptor comes from a man aged 18 to 30 in good health. J is TRBJ2-3 and V is TRBV12-3 or TRBV12-4; no definite D call. CDR3 nucleotide sequence: TGTGCCAGCAGACTACGCTATACGCAGTATTTT. As protein: CASRLRYTQYF.